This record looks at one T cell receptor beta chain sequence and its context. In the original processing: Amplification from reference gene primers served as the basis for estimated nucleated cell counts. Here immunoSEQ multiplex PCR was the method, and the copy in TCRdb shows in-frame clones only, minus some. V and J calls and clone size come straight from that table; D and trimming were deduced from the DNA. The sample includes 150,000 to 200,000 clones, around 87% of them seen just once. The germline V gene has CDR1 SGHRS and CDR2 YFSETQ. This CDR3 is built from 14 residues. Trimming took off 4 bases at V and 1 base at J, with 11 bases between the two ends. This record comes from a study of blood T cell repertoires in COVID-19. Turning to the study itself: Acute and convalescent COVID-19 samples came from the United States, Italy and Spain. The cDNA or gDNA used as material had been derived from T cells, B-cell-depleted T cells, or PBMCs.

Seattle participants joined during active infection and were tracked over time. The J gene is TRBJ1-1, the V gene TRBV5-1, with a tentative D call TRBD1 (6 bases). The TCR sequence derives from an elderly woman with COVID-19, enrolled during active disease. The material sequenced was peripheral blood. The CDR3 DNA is TGCGCCAGCAGCGTAATAGGGGGGAACACTGAAGCTTTCTTT. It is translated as CASSVIGGNTEAFF.